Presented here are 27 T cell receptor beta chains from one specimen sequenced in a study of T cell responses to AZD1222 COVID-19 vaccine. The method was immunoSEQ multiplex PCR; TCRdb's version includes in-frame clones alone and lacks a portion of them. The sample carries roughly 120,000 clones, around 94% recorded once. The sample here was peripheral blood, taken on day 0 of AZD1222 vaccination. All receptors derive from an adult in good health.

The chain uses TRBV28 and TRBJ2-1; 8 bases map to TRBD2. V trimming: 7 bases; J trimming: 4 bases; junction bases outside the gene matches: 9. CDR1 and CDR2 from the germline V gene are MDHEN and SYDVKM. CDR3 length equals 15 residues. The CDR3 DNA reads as TGTGCCAGCAATAGTCGCTCTAGCGGGTACAATGAGCAGTTCTTC. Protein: CASNSRSSGYNEQFF.

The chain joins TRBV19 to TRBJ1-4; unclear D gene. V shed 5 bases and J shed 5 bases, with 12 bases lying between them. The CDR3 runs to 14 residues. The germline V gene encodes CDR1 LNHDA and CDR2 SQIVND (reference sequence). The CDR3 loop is CASSPDPGNEKLFF. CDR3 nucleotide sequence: TGTGCCAGTAGTCCAGACCCCGGGAATGAAAAACTGTTTTTT.

CDR3 region: CASSASNANTEAFF. The DNA for the CDR3 is TGCGCCAGCAGCGCCAGCAACGCGAACACTGAAGCTTTCTTT. The V call is TRBV5-1, the J call TRBJ1-1; no clear D. Germline CDR1 SGHRS, CDR2 YFSETQ. V lost 4 bases and J 1 base, leaving 11 bases between the germline ends. The CDR3 loop spans 14 amino acids.

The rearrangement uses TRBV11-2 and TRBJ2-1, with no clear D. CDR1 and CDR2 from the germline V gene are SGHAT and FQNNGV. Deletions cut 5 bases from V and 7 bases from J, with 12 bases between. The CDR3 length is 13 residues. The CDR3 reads CASSAQVGNEQFF. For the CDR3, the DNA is TGTGCCAGCAGCGCGCAAGTAGGGAATGAGCAGTTCTTC.

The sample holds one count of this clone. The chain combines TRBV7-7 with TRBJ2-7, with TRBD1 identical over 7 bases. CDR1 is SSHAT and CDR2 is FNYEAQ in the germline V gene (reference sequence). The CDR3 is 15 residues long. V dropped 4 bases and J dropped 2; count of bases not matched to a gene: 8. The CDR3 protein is CASSSGTDNTYEQYF. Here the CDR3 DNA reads TGTGCCAGCAGCTCGGGGACAGACAATACCTACGAGCAGTACTTC.

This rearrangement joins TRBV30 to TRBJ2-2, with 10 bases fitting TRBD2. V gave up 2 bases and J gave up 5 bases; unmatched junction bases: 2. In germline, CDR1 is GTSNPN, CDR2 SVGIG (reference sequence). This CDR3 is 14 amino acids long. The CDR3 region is CAWSSGRETGELFF. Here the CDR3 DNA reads TGTGCCTGGAGTAGCGGGAGGGAAACCGGGGAGCTGTTTTTT.

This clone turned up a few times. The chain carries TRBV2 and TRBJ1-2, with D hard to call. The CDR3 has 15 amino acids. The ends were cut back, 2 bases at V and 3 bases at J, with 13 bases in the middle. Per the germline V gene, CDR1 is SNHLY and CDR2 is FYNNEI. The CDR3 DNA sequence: TGTGCCAGCAGTGAATCCCCGGGAATGGACTATGGCTACACCTTC. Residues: CASSESPGMDYGYTF.

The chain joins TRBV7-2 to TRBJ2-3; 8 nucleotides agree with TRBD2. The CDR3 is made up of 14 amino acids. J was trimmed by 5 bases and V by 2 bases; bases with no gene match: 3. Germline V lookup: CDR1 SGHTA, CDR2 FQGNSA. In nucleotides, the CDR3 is TGTGCCAGCAGCTTACAGCTAGCGGGAGATACGCAGTATTTT. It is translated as CASSLQLAGDTQYF. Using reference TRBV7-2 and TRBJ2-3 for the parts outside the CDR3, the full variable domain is GAGVSQSPSNKVTEKGKDVELRCDPISGHTALYWYRQSLGQGLEFLIYFQGNSAPDKSGLPSDRFSAERTGGSVSTLTIQRTQQEDSAVYLCASSLQLAGDTQYFGPGTRLTVL.

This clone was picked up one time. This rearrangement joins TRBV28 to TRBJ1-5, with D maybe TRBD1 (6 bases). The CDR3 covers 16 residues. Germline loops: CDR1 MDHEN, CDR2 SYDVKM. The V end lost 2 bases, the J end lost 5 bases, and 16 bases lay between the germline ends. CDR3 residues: CASSLRGARYDQPQHF. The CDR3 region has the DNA TGTGCCAGCAGTTTAAGGGGGGCAAGGTACGATCAGCCCCAGCATTTT.

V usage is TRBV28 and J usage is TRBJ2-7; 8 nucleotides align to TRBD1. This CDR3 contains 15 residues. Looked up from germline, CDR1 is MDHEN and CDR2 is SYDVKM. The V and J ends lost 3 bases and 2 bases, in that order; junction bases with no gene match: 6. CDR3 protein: CASSFPGQATYEQYF. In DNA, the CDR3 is TGTGCCAGCAGTTTCCCGGGACAGGCTACCTACGAGCAGTACTTC.

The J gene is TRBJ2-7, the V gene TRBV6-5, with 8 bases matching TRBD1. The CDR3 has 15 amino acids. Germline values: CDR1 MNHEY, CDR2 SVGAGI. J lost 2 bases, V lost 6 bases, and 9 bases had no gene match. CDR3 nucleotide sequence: TGTGCCAGCAGCTTGTCCTGGACAGGGACCTACGAGCAGTACTTC. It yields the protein CASSLSWTGTYEQYF.

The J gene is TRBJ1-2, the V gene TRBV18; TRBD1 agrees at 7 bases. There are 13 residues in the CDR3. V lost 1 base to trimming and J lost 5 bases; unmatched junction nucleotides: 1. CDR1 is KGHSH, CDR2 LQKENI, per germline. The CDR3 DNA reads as TGTGCCAGCTCACCACAGGGGGCGTATGGCTACACCTTC. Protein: CASSPQGAYGYTF.

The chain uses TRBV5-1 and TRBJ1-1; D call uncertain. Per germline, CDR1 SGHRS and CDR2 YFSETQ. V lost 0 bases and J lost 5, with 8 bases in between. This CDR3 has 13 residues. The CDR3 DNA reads TGCGCCAGCAGCTTGGAAGGGAAAACTGAAGCTTTCTTT. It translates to CASSLEGKTEAFF.

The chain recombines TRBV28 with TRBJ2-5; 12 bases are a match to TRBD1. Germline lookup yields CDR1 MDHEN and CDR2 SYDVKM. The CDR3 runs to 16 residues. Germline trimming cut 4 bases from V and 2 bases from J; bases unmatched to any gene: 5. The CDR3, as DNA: TGTGCCAGCAGTTCACGGGACAGGGGGCCGCAAGAGACCCAGTACTTC. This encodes CASSSRDRGPQETQYF.

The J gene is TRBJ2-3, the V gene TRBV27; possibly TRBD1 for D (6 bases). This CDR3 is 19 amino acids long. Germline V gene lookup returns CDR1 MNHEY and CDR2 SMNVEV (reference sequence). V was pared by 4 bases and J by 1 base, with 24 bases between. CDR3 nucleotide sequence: TGTGCCAGCAGTTCTCTTTTAATAACAGGGAGCCCCGGCACAGATACGCAGTATTTT. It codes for CASSSLLITGSPGTDTQYF.

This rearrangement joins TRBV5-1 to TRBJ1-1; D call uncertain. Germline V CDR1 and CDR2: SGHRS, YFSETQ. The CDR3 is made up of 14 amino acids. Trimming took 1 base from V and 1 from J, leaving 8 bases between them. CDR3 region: CASSLRDTNTEAFF. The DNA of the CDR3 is TGCGCCAGCAGCTTGCGAGATACGAACACTGAAGCTTTCTTT.

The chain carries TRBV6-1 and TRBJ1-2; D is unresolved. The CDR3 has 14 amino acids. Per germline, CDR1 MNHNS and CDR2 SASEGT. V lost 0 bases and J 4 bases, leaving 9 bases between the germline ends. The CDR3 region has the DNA TGTGCCAGCAGTGAAGCCGGGCAGAGCTATGGCTACACCTTC. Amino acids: CASSEAGQSYGYTF.

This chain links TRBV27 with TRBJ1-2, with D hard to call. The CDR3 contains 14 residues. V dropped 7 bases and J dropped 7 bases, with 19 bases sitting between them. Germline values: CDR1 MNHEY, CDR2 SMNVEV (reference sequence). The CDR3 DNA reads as TGTGCCAGCACCATGAATCCGGGAACGATTGGCTACACCTTC. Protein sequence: CASTMNPGTIGYTF.

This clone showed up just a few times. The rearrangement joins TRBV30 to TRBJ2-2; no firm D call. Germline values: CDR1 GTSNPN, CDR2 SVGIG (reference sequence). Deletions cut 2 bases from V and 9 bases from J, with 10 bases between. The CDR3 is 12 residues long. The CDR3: CAWSFLDRELFF. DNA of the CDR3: TGTGCCTGGAGTTTTCTAGATCGGGAGCTGTTTTTT.

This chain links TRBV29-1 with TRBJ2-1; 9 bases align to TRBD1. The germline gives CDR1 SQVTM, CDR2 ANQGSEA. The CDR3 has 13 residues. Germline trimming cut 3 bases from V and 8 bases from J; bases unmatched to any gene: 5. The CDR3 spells CSVDGDRVDEQFF. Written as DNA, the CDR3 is TGCAGCGTTGATGGGGACAGGGTAGATGAGCAGTTCTTC.

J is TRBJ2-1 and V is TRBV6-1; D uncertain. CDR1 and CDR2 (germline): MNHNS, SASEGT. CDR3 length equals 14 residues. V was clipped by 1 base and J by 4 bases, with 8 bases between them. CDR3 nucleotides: TGTGCCAGCAGTGAAGTTTTGAAATACAATGAGCAGTTCTTC. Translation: CASSEVLKYNEQFF.

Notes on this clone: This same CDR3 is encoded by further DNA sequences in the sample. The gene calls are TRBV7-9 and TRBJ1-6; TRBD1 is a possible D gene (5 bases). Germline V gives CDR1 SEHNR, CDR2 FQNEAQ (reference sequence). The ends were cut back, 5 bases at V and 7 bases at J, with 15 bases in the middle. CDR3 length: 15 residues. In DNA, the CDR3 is TGTGCCAGCAGCCCGACCGGGGGTGGCAATTCACCCCTCCACTTT. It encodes CASSPTGGGNSPLHF.

DNA of the CDR3: TGCGCCAGCAGCGAGGCAGGGACAGATACGCAGTATTTT. This sequence encodes CASSEAGTDTQYF. The V call is TRBV5-1, the J call TRBJ2-3; D possibly corresponds to TRBD1 (5 bases). Germline CDR1 is SGHRS and CDR2 is YFSETQ. The CDR3 extends over 13 amino acids. Trimming shortened V by 4 bases and J by 3 bases, and 9 bases separated the two germline ends.

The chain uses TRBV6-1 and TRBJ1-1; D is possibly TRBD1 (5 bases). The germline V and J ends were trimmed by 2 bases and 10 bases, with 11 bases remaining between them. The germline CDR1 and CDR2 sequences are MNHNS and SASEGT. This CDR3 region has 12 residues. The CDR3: CASSENQGVAFF. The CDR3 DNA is TGTGCCAGCAGTGAAAATCAGGGAGTAGCTTTCTTT.

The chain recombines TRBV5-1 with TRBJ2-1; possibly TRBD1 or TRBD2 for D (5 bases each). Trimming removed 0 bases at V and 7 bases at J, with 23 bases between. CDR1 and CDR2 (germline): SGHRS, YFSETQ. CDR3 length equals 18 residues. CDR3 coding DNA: TGCGCCAGCAGCTTGGCCGGGCTTGTGGGGACCAGACAGAATGAGCAGTTCTTC. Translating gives CASSLAGLVGTRQNEQFF. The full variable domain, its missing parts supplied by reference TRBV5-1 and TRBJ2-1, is KAGVTQTPRYLIKTRGQQVTLSCSPISGHRSVSWYQQTPGQGLQFLFEYFSETQRNKGNFPGRFSGRQFSNSRSEMNVSTLELGDSALYLCASSLAGLVGTRQNEQFFGPGTRLTVL.

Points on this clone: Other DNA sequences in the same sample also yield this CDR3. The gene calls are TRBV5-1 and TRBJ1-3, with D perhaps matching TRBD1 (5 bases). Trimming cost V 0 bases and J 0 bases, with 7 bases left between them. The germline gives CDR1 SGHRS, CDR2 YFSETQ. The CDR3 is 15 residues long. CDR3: CASSLGGSSGNTIYF. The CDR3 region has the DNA TGCGCCAGCAGCTTGGGGGGGTCCTCTGGAAACACCATATATTTT.

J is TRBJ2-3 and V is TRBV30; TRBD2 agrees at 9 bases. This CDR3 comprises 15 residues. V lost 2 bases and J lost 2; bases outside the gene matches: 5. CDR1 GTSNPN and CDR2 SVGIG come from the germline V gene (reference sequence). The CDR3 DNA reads TGTGCCTGGAGTAGGCTAGCGGGACCCACAGATACGCAGTATTTT. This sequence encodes CAWSRLAGPTDTQYF.